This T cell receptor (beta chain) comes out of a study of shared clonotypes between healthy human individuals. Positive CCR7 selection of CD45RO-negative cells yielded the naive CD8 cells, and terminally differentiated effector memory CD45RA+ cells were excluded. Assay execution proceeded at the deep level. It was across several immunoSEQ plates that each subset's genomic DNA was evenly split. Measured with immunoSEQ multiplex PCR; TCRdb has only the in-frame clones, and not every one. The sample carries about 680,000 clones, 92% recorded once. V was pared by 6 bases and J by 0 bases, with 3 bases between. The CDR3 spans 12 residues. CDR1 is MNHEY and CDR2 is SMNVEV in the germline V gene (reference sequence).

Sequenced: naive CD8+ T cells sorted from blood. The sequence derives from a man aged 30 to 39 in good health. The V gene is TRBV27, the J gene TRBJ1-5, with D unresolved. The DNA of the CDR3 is TGTGCCAGCAGCGCTAGCAATCAGCCCCAGCATTTT. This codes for CASSASNQPQHF.